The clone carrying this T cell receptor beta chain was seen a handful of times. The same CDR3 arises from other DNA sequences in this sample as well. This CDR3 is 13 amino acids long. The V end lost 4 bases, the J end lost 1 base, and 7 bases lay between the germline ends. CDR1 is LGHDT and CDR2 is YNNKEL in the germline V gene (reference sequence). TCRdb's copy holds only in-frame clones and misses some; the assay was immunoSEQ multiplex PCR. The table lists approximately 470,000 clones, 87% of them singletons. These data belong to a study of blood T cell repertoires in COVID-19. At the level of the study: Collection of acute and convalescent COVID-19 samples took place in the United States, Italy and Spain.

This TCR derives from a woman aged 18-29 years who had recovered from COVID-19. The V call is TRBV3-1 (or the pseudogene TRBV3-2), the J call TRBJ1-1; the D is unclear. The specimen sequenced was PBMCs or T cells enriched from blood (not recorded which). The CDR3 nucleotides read TGTGCCAGCAGCCCCCGAGGGAACACTGAAGCTTTCTTT. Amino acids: CASSPRGNTEAFF.